This T cell receptor (beta chain) was recovered during a study of T cells in Graves' hyperthyroidism and ophthalmopathy. CDR1 and CDR2 from the germline V gene are SGHAT and FQNNGV. CDR3 length: 16 amino acids. Stable disease denoted Graves' hyperthyroidism without ophthalmopathy progression within 18 months. A patient was excluded if there was uncontrolled infection, other autoimmune disease, pregnancy or lactation. Clinical symptoms, serum thyroxine and TRAb, thyroid ultrasound and orbital computed tomography together formed the diagnostic basis. From approximately 9.3 ml of fresh peripheral blood, PBMCs were isolated. This clonotype was detected only a few times. A much larger clone lies one base from this, so it may be a read error. Regions amplified from RNA transcripts were the TCR beta CDR3 regions. TCR CDR3 regions were first amplified by RT-PCR with HTBI primers. TCRdb itself ran the multiplex PCR reads through MiXCR, one entry per CDR3 protein. The table includes fewer than 650,000 distinct CDR3 sequences, 13% to 15% detected once.

The material sequenced was blood. The sequence derives from a woman in her forties with Graves' hyperthyroidism. The rearrangement links TRBV11-2 to TRBJ1-1; tentatively, D is TRBD1 (6 bases). This CDR3 is CASSLRGAFEYTEALF. In DNA form, the CDR3 reads TGTGCCAGCAGCCTCCGGGGGGCGTTTGAGTACACTGAAGCTCTCTTT. Filled out from reference TRBV11-2 and TRBJ1-1, the complete variable domain reads EAGVAQSPRYKIIEKRQSVAFWCNPISGHATLYWYQQILGQGPKLLIQFQNNGVVDDSQLPKDRFSAERLKGVDSTLKIQPAKLEDSAVYLCASSLRGAFEYTEALFGQGTRLTVV.